This T cell receptor beta chain appears in the sequencing data of a study of shared clonotypes between healthy human individuals. Assay: immunoSEQ multiplex PCR; the TCRdb copy retains only in-frame clones and omits some. The table records under 1,100,000 clones, around 75% of them present only once. The sequence was obtained from a young man in good health. The sequenced sample consisted of memory CD4+ T cells sorted from blood. Subset noted: CD45RA-negative fraction.

CDR3 residues: CASSPTGELFF. The CDR3, as DNA: TGTGCCAGCAGCCCTACCGGGGAGCTGTTTTTT. V and J are TRBV5-4 and TRBJ2-2, with D hard to call. V lost 4 bases and J lost 5, with 3 bases in between. Per germline, CDR1 SGHNT and CDR2 YYREEE (reference sequence). This CDR3 contains 11 residues.